The 9 T cell receptor beta chains given below trace back to one sample, sequenced in a study of radiotherapy plus CTLA-4 blockade in lung cancer. TCRdb's table, derived via immunoSEQ multiplex PCR, lists solely in-frame clones and lacks some. The sample yields approximately 83,000 clones, roughly 79% seen once. The material was peripheral blood, obtained from a patient treated with radiotherapy plus ipilimumab. The receptors stem from a human donor with non-small cell lung cancer who had a partial response to radiotherapy plus ipilimumab. Some clones in this sample may be carry-over from other donors' samples.

The rearrangement uses TRBV9 and TRBJ2-3; possible D gene TRBD2, 5 bases. Germline V lookup: CDR1 SGDLS, CDR2 YYNGEE. V was shortened by 4 bases and J by 2 bases, with 11 bases between the two germline ends. CDR3 length: 14 amino acids. The CDR3 coding sequence is TGTGCCAGCAGCCCAGGACTGTCCACAGATACGCAGTATTTT. Amino acid sequence: CASSPGLSTDTQYF.

V usage is TRBV5-1 and J usage is TRBJ1-2; TRBD1 is a possible D gene (6 bases). Trimming shortened V by 4 bases and J by 8 bases, and 15 bases separated the two germline ends. Germline V gene lookup returns CDR1 SGHRS and CDR2 YFSETQ. The length of the CDR3 is 13 residues. CDR3 protein: CASSTPQGEGYTF. The CDR3 coding sequence is TGCGCCAGCAGCACCCCACAGGGAGAAGGCTACACCTTC.

The chain links TRBV5-4 to TRBJ2-2, with 12 bases that match TRBD2. CDR1 is SGHNT, CDR2 YYREEE, per germline (reference sequence). V was clipped by 3 bases and J by 5 bases; unmatched bases: 8. The CDR3 covers 17 residues. CDR3 in amino acids: CASSSAGLAGGTGELFF. In DNA, the CDR3 is TGTGCCAGCAGCTCCGCGGGTCTAGCGGGAGGGACCGGGGAGCTGTTTTTT.

The V call is TRBV28, the J call TRBJ1-1; TRBD1 aligns across 7 bases. V trimming: 8 bases; J trimming: 11 bases; junction bases outside the gene matches: 14. The CDR3 runs 13 residues. Looked up from germline, CDR1 is MDHEN and CDR2 is SYDVKM. This chain's CDR3 is CASCKGGVFIAFF. The CDR3 bases are TGTGCCAGCTGTAAAGGGGGCGTTTTTATTGCTTTCTTT.

The V gene is TRBV30, the J gene TRBJ2-5; 10 bases are a match to TRBD2. The CDR3 is 14 amino acids. CDR1 is GTSNPN, CDR2 SVGIG, per germline (reference sequence). With 4 bases clipped from V and 1 base from J, the junction kept 3 bases outside the gene matches. For the CDR3, the DNA is TGTGCCTGGACCAGCGGGAGGGGCCAAGAGACCCAGTACTTC. Protein sequence: CAWTSGRGQETQYF. The whole variable domain, filled in from reference TRBV30 and TRBJ2-5, reads SQTIHQWPATLVQPVGSPLSLECTVEGTSNPNLYWYRQAAGRGLQLLFYSVGIGQISSEVPQNLSASRPQDRQFILSSKKLLLSDSGFYLCAWTSGRGQETQYFGPGTRLLVL.

This clone has only one observation. The CDR3 region is CASSRDNTLSYEQYF. In DNA form, the CDR3 reads TGTGCCAGTAGTAGAGACAACACCCTCTCCTACGAGCAGTACTTC. V and J are TRBV19 and TRBJ2-7; D gene ambiguous. Germline CDR1 LNHDA, CDR2 SQIVND (reference sequence). Trimming stripped 4 bases from V and 0 bases from J, with 13 bases between. The CDR3 is 15 residues long.

The count of this clone is one. The gene calls are TRBV7-7 and TRBJ2-5; possible D gene TRBD1, 5 bases. CDR1 SSHAT and CDR2 FNYEAQ come from the germline V gene (reference sequence). The CDR3 covers 16 residues. V shed 1 base and J shed 1 base, with 13 bases lying between them. This CDR3 reads CASSLVSGHPQETQYF. In DNA form, the CDR3 reads TGTGCCAGCAGCTTAGTTTCAGGACACCCCCAAGAGACCCAGTACTTC. Drawing the rest from reference TRBV7-7 and TRBJ2-5, the complete variable domain is GAGVSQSPRYKVTKRGQDVTLRCDPISSHATLYWYQQALGQGPEFLTYFNYEAQPDKSGLPSDRFSAERPEGSISTLTIQRTEQRDSAMYRCASSLVSGHPQETQYFGPGTRLLVL.

V and J are TRBV6-1 and TRBJ2-1; D might be TRBD2 (5 bases). CDR1 is MNHNS and CDR2 is SASEGT in the germline V gene. Trimming cost V 7 bases and J 1 base, with 14 bases left between them. The CDR3 totals 15 residues. The chain's CDR3 is CASNSLGGSYNEQFF. CDR3 DNA: TGTGCCAGCAATTCCCTTGGCGGGTCCTACAATGAGCAGTTCTTC.

The chain carries TRBV7-2 and TRBJ2-1, with a tentative D call TRBD2 (6 bases). This CDR3 has 16 amino acids. Germline assignment: CDR1 SGHTA and CDR2 FQGNSA. Trimming took off 2 bases at V and 6 bases at J, with 17 bases between the two ends. The CDR3 region has the DNA TGTGCCAGCAGCTTAAATCCCCAGCGGGCCACCAATGAGCAGTTCTTC. Translated: CASSLNPQRATNEQFF. Full variable domain (outside the CDR3, taken from reference TRBV7-2 and TRBJ2-1): GAGVSQSPSNKVTEKGKDVELRCDPISGHTALYWYRQSLGQGLEFLIYFQGNSAPDKSGLPSDRFSAERTGGSVSTLTIQRTQQEDSAVYLCASSLNPQRATNEQFFGPGTRLTVL.